Each of the 4 T cell receptor beta chains below was sequenced from the same sample in a study of cytomegalovirus exposure and HLA in healthy donors. The primer mix had 60 Vbeta and 13 Jbeta primers. Data came from immunoSEQ multiplex PCR; TCRdb stores just in-frame clones and leaves some out. The sample contains 100,000 to 150,000 clones, 80% of which appear only once. Material: PBMCs. All receptors come from a man aged 30 to 45 in good health and CMV-seropositive.

The chain employs TRBV19 and TRBJ1-3; 8 bases map to TRBD1. CDR1 is LNHDA and CDR2 is SQIVND in the germline V gene (reference sequence). The CDR3 length is 14 residues. V trimming: 4 bases; J trimming: 4 bases; junction bases outside the gene matches: 3. In nucleotides, the CDR3 is TGTGCCAGTAGTACATGGACAGGGGGAAACACCATATATTTT. It codes for CASSTWTGGNTIYF.

The gene calls are TRBV4-1 and TRBJ1-1, with D possibly being TRBD1 (5 bases). The germline gives CDR1 MGHRA, CDR2 YSYEKL. The CDR3 loop spans 14 amino acids. The germline V and J ends were trimmed by 6 bases and 4 bases, with 15 bases remaining between them. The CDR3 DNA reads as TGCGCCAGCAGACCCCAGGGTAGTCTCACTGAAGCTTTCTTT. It translates to CASRPQGSLTEAFF.

This chain links TRBV7-8 with TRBJ2-7; 10 bases align to TRBD2. J was trimmed by 2 bases and V by 2 bases; bases with no gene match: 3. CDR1 SGHVS and CDR2 FQNEAQ come from the germline V gene. The CDR3 has 15 residues. The chain's CDR3 is CASSLLAGETYEQYF. CDR3 DNA sequence: TGTGCCAGCAGCTTACTAGCGGGGGAGACCTACGAGCAGTACTTC.

In nucleotides, the CDR3 is TGCGCCAGCAGCTTGGCCGGAGGTGAAACTGAAGCTTTCTTT. This codes for CASSLAGGETEAFF. The genes are TRBV5-1 and TRBJ1-1; D is ambiguous. CDR3 size: 14 residues. Germline loops: CDR1 SGHRS, CDR2 YFSETQ. V was shortened by 0 bases and J by 5 bases, with 11 bases between the two germline ends.